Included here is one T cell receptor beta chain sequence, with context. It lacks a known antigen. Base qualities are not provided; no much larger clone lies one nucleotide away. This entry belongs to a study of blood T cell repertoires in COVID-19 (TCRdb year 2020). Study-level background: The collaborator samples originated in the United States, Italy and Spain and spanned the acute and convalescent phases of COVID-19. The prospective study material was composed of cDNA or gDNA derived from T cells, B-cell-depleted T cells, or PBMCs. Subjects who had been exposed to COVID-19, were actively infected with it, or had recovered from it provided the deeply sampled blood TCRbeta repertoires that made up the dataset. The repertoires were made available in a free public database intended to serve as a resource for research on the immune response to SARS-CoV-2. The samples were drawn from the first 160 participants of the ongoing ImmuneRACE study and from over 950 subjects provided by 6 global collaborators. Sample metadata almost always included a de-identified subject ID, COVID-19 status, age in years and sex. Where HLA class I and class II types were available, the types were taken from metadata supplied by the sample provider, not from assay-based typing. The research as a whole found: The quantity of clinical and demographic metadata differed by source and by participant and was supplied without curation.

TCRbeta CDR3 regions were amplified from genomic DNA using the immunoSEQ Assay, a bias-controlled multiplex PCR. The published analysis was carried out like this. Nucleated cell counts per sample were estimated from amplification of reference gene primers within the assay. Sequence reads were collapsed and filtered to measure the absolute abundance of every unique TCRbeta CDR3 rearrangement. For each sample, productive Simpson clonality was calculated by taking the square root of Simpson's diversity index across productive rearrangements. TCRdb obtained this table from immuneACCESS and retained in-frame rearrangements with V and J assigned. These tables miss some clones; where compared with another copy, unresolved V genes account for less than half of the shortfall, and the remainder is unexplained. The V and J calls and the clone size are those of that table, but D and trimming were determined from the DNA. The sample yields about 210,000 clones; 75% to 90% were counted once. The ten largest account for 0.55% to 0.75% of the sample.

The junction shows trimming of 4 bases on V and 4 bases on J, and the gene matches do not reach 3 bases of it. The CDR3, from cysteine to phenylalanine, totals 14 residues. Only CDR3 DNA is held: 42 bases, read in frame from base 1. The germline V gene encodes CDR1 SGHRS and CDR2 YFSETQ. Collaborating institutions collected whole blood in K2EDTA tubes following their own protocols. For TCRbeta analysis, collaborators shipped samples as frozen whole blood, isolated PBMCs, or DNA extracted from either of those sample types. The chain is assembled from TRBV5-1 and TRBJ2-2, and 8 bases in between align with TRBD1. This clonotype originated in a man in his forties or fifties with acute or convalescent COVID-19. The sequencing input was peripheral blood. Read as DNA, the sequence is TGCGCCAGCAGCCACGGACAGGGCACCGGGGAGCTGTTTTTT. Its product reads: CASSHGQGTGELFF.